Below, one TCR beta chain is given with its context. The data belong to a study of tumor-infiltrating lymphocytes in primary liver carcinoma. Overall study context: Both sexes were represented among patients, who were 30 to 69 years old. Samples returned roughly 3.5 to 7.13 million productive TCRbeta reads each. Read depth did not differ significantly between tissue types.

With V trimmed by 2 bases and J by 1 base, 1 base remained unmatched. Germline loops: CDR1 SGHRS, CDR2 YFSETQ. The CDR3 runs to 16 residues. Extraction of RNA together with DNA used 20-30 mg of unsorted bulk tissue. Researchers generated TCR beta cDNA from approximately 0.55 ug of total RNA, relying on a constant-region primer. Modified slightly, ARM-PCR produced TCR beta libraries over three nested multiplex PCR rounds. TRBV1-TRBV30 forward primers paired with a C-beta reverse primer were used in the first two PCR rounds, which ran roughly 10 cycles each. TCRdb used MiXCR to reprocess the multiplex PCR reads, holding one entry per CDR3 protein. The table lists approximately 99,000 distinct CDR3 sequences, around 63% of them singletons.

This clonotype was sampled from a woman aged 55-69 years with primary liver carcinoma and hepatitis B virus infection. This chain links TRBV5-1 with TRBJ2-3; 13 nucleotides match TRBD2. Sequenced sample: liver tumor tissue from sampling region 5. As to subset: tumor region T5, tumor centre. In nucleotides, the CDR3 is TGCGCCAGCAGCTTCGGACTAGCGGGAGGCACAGATACGCAGTATTTT. It encodes CASSFGLAGGTDTQYF. Using reference TRBV5-1 and TRBJ2-3 for the parts outside the CDR3, the full variable domain is KAGVTQTPRYLIKTRGQQVTLSCSPISGHRSVSWYQQTPGQGLQFLFEYFSETQRNKGNFPGRFSGRQFSNSRSEMNVSTLELGDSALYLCASSFGLAGGTDTQYFGPGTRLTVL.